This TCR beta chain came from a study of beta chain features in type 1 diabetes. Study conclusions and caveats: Within the patient group, naive, central memory and Treg TCRB repertoires appeared more similar to each other than within healthy donors. Insertion counts at VDJ junctions were lower in type 1 diabetes patients, who also showed more deletions there.

Reverse transcription of all isolated RNA meant that expressed TCRB transcripts were sequenced. Profiled with immunoSEQ multiplex PCR; TCRdb holds only in-frame clones, not every one. The table records 110,000 to 150,000 clones, around a tenth of them present only once. CDR3 length: 15 amino acids. V shed 4 bases and J 2 bases; nucleotides not matched to a gene: 6. Germline loops: CDR1 SGHRS, CDR2 YFSETQ. A word on this clone: Its antigen is unidentified.

The chain combines TRBV5-1 with TRBJ2-7; 10 bases are a match to TRBD2. The origin of this receptor is a man younger than 30 in good health. Sequencing used central memory CD4+ T cells from blood. In nucleotides, the CDR3 is TGCGCCAGCAGCCCCTCGACTAGCGGGCCCTACGAGCAGTACTTC. It codes for CASSPSTSGPYEQYF.